This TCR beta chain originates from a study of T-cell memory formation after mild COVID-19. Overall study findings and caveats: Cross-reactive memory apparently joined, as some responding clones appeared in pre-infection memory. Largely, contracting CD4+ clones fell within CM and EM, and contracting CD8+ clones within EMRA.

The CDR3 has 15 amino acids. V was pared by 0 bases and J by 3 bases, with 11 bases between. Germline CDR1 is SGHRS and CDR2 is YFSETQ. This clonotype appeared a few times. What it binds is unknown. From 5'RACE with constant-segment primers came TCR alpha and TCR beta cDNA libraries that carried sample barcodes and UMIs. TCRdb reprocessed the 5' RACE reads with MiXCR, giving one entry per CDR3 protein. The profile shows hundreds of thousands of distinct CDR3 sequences, roughly 17% of them singletons. The sample taken for sequencing was PBMCs or a T cell subset sorted from them (not recorded which). The rearrangement joins TRBV5-1 to TRBJ2-3, with unresolved D. The clonotype originates from a young man who had mild COVID-19 (a few samples of this study predate the infection). Cell type and time point are not known. This CDR3 is CASSLGARSTDTQYF. The CDR3 bases are TGCGCCAGCAGCTTGGGGGCCAGGTCTACAGATACGCAGTATTTT.